This T cell receptor (beta chain) was recovered during a study of T cell responses to AZD1222 COVID-19 vaccine. The overall study: Second-dose timings of about 4 or about 12 weeks were pooled.

Broader study findings: Donors in the cohort were predominantly white British and more often female, and clonal diversity was possibly underestimated. Baseline seropositives among AZD1222 recipients totaled only five to seven. There were vaccine-associated CD4 TCRs across spike, dominant at 160-218 and 743-854.

Only in-frame clones appear in the TCRdb table, and some are missing; sequencing was by immunoSEQ multiplex PCR. The data show roughly 170,000 clones, around 88% seen once. This clone was seen just once. Its antigen remains unidentified. J gave up 4 bases and V 4 bases, and 10 bases lay outside the gene matches. The CDR3 runs to 19 residues. In germline, CDR1 is SGHDN, CDR2 FVKESK. Sequencing was performed on peripheral blood, taken on day 0 of AZD1222 vaccination. This TCR came from an adult in good health. The chain is built from TRBV14 and TRBJ2-2; 15 bases are a match to TRBD2. In DNA form, the CDR3 reads TGTGCCAGCAGCCCAATGGGGACTAGCGGGAGGACGGTCACCGGGGAGCTGTTTTTT. Amino acid sequence: CASSPMGTSGRTVTGELFF. Full variable domain (remainder filled in from reference TRBV14 and TRBJ2-2): EAGVTQFPSHSVIEKGQTVTLRCDPISGHDNLYWYRRVMGKEIKFLLHFVKESKQDESGMPNNRFLAERTGGTYSTLKVQPAELEDSGVYFCASSPMGTSGRTVTGELFFGEGSRLTVL.